This T cell receptor beta chain came from a study of T cell responses to AZD1222 COVID-19 vaccine. Whole-study results and caveats: Repertoires were collected only later (after the peak T cell response had occurred). Seropositive AZD1222 recipients at baseline numbered only five or six.

Turning to this clone: What it recognizes is unknown.

Measured with immunoSEQ multiplex PCR; TCRdb has only the in-frame clones, and not every one. The sample has about 130,000 clones, about 90% seen once; the top ten hold around 4.5%. Germline CDR1 and CDR2: SGHAT and FQNNGV. This CDR3 contains 16 residues. V dropped 3 bases and J dropped 3 bases, with 18 bases sitting between them. This chain joins TRBV11-2 and TRBJ2-7, with D possibly TRBD2 on 6 matching bases. This material consisted of peripheral blood, taken on day 0 of MenACWY control vaccination. This sequence was found in an adult in good health. DNA for the CDR3: TGTGCCAGCAGCTTCGGACTACCCGTTGAGGTCTACGAGCAGTACTTC. Its protein is CASSFGLPVEVYEQYF.